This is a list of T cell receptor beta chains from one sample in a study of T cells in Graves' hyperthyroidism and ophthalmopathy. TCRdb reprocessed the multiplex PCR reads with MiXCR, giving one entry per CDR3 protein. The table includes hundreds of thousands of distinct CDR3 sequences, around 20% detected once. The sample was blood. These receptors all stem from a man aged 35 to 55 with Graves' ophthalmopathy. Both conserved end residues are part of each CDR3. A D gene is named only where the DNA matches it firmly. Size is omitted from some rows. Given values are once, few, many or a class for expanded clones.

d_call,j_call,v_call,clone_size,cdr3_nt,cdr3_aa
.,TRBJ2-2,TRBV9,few,TGTGCCAGCAGCGTAGGACCCACCGGGGAGCTGTTTTTT,CASSVGPTGELFF
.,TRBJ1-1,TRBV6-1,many,TGTGCCTCGCGTTTGGGGGCCGCACACACTGAAGCTTTCTTT,CASRLGAAHTEAFF
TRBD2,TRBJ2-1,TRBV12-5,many,TGTGCTAGTGGTTTGACTGGACTAGCGGTATACAATGAGCAGTTCTTC,CASGLTGLAVYNEQFF
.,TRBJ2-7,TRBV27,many,TGTGCCAGCAGTTTATGGCCGTGGCAGGCGACTTACGAGCAGTACTTC,CASSLWPWQATYEQYF
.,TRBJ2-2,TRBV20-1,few,TGCAGTGCTACCCAACGAGTGGCCGGGGAGCTGTTTTTT,CSATQRVAGELFF
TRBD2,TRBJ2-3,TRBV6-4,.,TGTGCCAGCAGTGACGTGGCTAGCGGGCGCCCAGATACGCAGTATTTT,CASSDVASGRPDTQYF
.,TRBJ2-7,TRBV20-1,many,TGCAGTGCTAGAGGGCTAAGGGTGGAGCACGAGCAGTACTTC,CSARGLRVEHEQYF
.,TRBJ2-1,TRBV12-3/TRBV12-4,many,TGTGCCAGCAGCCCCCGGGGTAGCACTGAGCAGTTCTTC,CASSPRGSTEQFF
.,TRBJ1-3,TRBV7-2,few,TGTGCCAGCAGCTTATGGATGGCAGGGCCGTCCTCTGGAAACACCATATATTTT,CASSLWMAGPSSGNTIYF
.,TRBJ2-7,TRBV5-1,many,TGCGCCAGCAGGTACGAGCAGTACTTC,CASRYEQYF
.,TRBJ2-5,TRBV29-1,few,TGCAGCGTTGAATTCACCGGGACTTCAGAGACCCAGTACTTC,CSVEFTGTSETQYF
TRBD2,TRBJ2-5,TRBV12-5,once,TGTGCTAGTGGGACTAGCGGGGGGGCGCTAAGGAAGACCCAGTACTTC,CASGTSGGALRKTQYF
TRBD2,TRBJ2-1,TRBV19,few,TGTGCCAGTGGCTGGGCTAGCGGGAGGGCTGAAAATGAGCAGTTCTTC,CASGWASGRAENEQFF
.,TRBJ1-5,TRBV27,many,TGTGCCAGCAGTTGGGGAGGCAATCAGCCCCAGCATTTT,CASSWGGNQPQHF
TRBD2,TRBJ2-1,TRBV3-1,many,TGTGCCAGCAGCCCCGGGACTAGCGGGACTGGTGAGCAGTTCTTC,CASSPGTSGTGEQFF
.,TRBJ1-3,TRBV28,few,TGTGCCAGCAGTTTATTCTCGGGGGCTGGAAACACCATATATTTT,CASSLFSGAGNTIYF
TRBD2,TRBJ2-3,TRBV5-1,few,TGCGCCAGCACCCCGGGACTAGCGGGGGGGCGGTTAGGATATACGCAGTATTTT,CASTPGLAGGRLGYTQYF
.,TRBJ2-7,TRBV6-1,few,TGTGCCAGCAGTGAAGCGGGGACTGCCCCCTACGAGCAGTACTTC,CASSEAGTAPYEQYF
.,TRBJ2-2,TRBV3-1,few,TGTGCCAGCGGATACCGGCCAACCGGGGAGCTGTTTTTT,CASGYRPTGELFF
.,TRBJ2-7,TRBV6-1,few,TGTGCCAGCAGTATCTCCCAGAGCGGGTACGAGCAGTACTTC,CASSISQSGYEQYF
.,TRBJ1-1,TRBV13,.,TGTGCCGGCAGCGCTATAGACAGGCCCACTGAAGCTTTCTTT,CAGSAIDRPTEAFF
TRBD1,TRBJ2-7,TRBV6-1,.,TGTGCCTCAACTCCGGGACAGGGGGCTTACGAGCAGTACTTC,CASTPGQGAYEQYF
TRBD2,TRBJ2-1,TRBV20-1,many,TGCAGTGCTCCACTAGCGGGAGTTTACAATGAGCAGTTCTTC,CSAPLAGVYNEQFF